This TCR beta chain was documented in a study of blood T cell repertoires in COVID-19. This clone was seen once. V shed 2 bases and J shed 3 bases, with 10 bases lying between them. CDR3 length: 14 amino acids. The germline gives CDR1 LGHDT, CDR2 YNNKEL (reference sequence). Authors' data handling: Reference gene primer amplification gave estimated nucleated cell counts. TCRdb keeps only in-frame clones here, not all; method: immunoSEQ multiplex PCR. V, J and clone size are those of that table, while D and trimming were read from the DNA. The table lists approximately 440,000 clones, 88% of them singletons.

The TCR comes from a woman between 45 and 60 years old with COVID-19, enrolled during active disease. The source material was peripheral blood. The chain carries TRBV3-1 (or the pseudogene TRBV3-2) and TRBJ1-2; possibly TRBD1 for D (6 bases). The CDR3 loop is CASSQSGVDYGYTF. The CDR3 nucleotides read TGTGCCAGCAGCCAATCAGGGGTCGACTATGGCTACACCTTC.